The 21 T cell receptor beta chains below were found in one sample sequenced in a study of T cells in Graves' hyperthyroidism and ophthalmopathy. RNA transcripts yielded amplified TCR beta CDR3 regions. TCR CDR3 regions were first amplified by RT-PCR with HTBI primers. TCRdb reprocessed the multiplex PCR reads with MiXCR, giving one entry per CDR3 protein. The repertoire holds about 400,000 distinct CDR3 sequences, with approximately 13% as singletons. What was sequenced was blood. The origin of the receptors is a woman between 18 and 29 years old with Graves' hyperthyroidism.

This clonotype was recorded many times. The chain carries TRBV4-1 and TRBJ2-1; TRBD2 might be the D (5 bases). The CDR3 has 15 amino acids. Germline V gene data show CDR1 as MGHRA and CDR2 as YSYEKL. Trimming cost V 1 base and J 9 bases, with 16 bases left between them. The CDR3, as DNA: TGCGCCAGCAGCCAAGGAATAGCGAGGTCGGGTGAGCAGTTCTTC. This gives the protein CASSQGIARSGEQFF.

The table lists this clonotype with many counts. V gene TRBV2 combines with J gene TRBJ2-5, with 7 nucleotides matching TRBD2. With V trimmed by 5 bases and J by 5 bases, 5 bases remained unmatched. The CDR3 totals 13 residues. In germline, CDR1 is SNHLY, CDR2 FYNNEI. The CDR3 loop reads CASSPTSVETQYF. Here the CDR3 DNA reads TGTGCCAGCAGTCCTACTAGCGTCGAGACCCAGTACTTC.

The sample holds many counts of this clonotype. V usage is TRBV3-1 and J usage is TRBJ2-3; D unclear. Trimming cost V 0 bases and J 7 bases, with 17 bases left between them. The CDR3 has 16 amino acids. CDR1 LGHDT and CDR2 YNNKEL come from the germline V gene (reference sequence). The CDR3, as DNA: TGTGCCAGCAGCCAAGATCCCCCCAGCGTCCTGAATACGCAGTATTTT. It yields the protein CASSQDPPSVLNTQYF.

In this sample, this clonotype turned up many times. The rearrangement joins TRBV20-1 to TRBJ2-2; D tentatively fits TRBD1 or TRBD2 (5 bases each). The CDR3 runs to 12 residues. Deletions cut 7 bases from V and 5 bases from J, with 11 bases between. Germline-derived CDR1 and CDR2 are DFQATT and SNEGSKA (reference sequence). CDR3 bases: TGCAGTGGGGAGCGGACAACCGGGGAGCTGTTTTTT. Protein sequence: CSGERTTGELFF.

This clonotype was counted ten times or more. The chain carries TRBV28 and TRBJ2-1, with D possibly being TRBD2 (6 bases). Trimming cost V 6 bases and J 13 bases, with 25 bases left between them. The germline V gene encodes CDR1 MDHEN and CDR2 SYDVKM. The CDR3 is 15 residues long. The CDR3 DNA reads TGTGCCAGCAGCATGGGGGGTCCACGGTCCAATTCTCAGTTCTTC. Encoded protein: CASSMGGPRSNSQFF.

The CDR3, as DNA: TGCGCCAGCAGCCAAGTCCAGGGGGCGGGGGAGCAGTACTTC. Translated: CASSQVQGAGEQYF. The chain joins TRBV4-1 to TRBJ2-7; 8 nucleotides match TRBD1. The V segment lost 1 base and the J segment 7 bases; nucleotides outside the gene matches: 6. In germline, CDR1 is MGHRA, CDR2 YSYEKL. The CDR3 length is 14 residues.

This clonotype was seen many times. This rearrangement joins TRBV20-1 to TRBJ2-7; 9 bases are shared with TRBD1. Germline CDR1 DFQATT, CDR2 SNEGSKA (reference sequence). This CDR3 spans 18 amino acids. V shed 5 bases and J 9 bases; nucleotides not matched to a gene: 26. CDR3 in DNA: TGCAGTGCTCAACGGGGGACAGGGCAACGTTCTACGATCGCGGGGCAGTACTTC. Translated: CSAQRGTGQRSTIAGQYF.

This clonotype was counted at least ten times. The J gene is TRBJ2-7, the V gene TRBV3-1; D remains ambiguous. The germline gives CDR1 LGHDT, CDR2 YNNKEL (reference sequence). V was clipped by 2 bases and J by 2 bases, with 4 bases between them. This CDR3 region has 12 residues. The CDR3 bases are TGTGCCAGCAGCCAATTAACCTACGAGCAGTACTTC. Translating gives CASSQLTYEQYF.

V is TRBV6-1 and J is TRBJ2-3; D remains ambiguous. V lost 3 bases, J lost 4 bases, and 8 bases lay in between. CDR1 and CDR2 from the germline V gene are MNHNS and SASEGT. The CDR3 runs to 13 residues. The CDR3 loop is CASSDLDPDTQYF. CDR3 DNA: TGTGCCAGCAGTGATTTAGACCCAGATACGCAGTATTTT.

There are many counts of this clonotype. The chain is built from TRBV7-3 and TRBJ2-1, with a tentative D call TRBD2 (6 bases). The V end lost 0 bases, the J end lost 5 bases, and 20 bases lay between the germline ends. The germline V gene encodes CDR1 SGHTA and CDR2 FQGTGA. The CDR3 totals 18 residues. CDR3 coding DNA: TGTGCCAGCAGCTTAACGGGGGGAACGAGGACGGGAGACAATGAGCAGTTCTTC. It codes for CASSLTGGTRTGDNEQFF.

This clonotype was counted between two and nine times. The genes are TRBV12-3 or TRBV12-4 and TRBJ2-3; TRBD2 might be the D (5 bases). V lost 3 bases to trimming and J lost 0 bases, with 13 bases between them. The CDR3 runs to 16 residues. The CDR3 nucleotides are TGTGCCAGCAGTTTGAGGGCGGGTGCTAGCACAGATACGCAGTATTTT. Its translation: CASSLRAGASTDTQYF.

This clonotype was observed at least ten times. CDR3 nucleotide sequence: TGTGCCAGCAGTACGGGACTAGCGGGAGGGCTTTACAATGAGCAGTTCTTC. This translates into CASSTGLAGGLYNEQFF. The chain links TRBV28 to TRBJ2-1, with 16 bases aligning to TRBD2. The ends lost 5 bases at V and 4 bases at J; junction bases unmatched: 5. Germline CDR1 reads MDHEN; CDR2 reads SYDVKM. This CDR3 has 17 residues.

This clonotype was observed many times. The chain combines TRBV30 with TRBJ2-3, with a tentative D call TRBD2 (6 bases). V lost 4 bases, J lost 2 bases, and 13 bases lay in between. This CDR3 is 14 amino acids long. CDR1 is GTSNPN and CDR2 is SVGIG in the germline V gene (reference sequence). CDR3 DNA: TGTGCCTGGAATGAAGCGGGCCTCACAGATACGCAGTATTTT. Protein sequence: CAWNEAGLTDTQYF.

This clonotype occurred many times. This chain uses TRBV20-1 with TRBJ2-1; TRBD2 matches at 16 bases. The CDR3 is 18 residues long. V lost 0 bases to trimming and J lost 4 bases; unmatched junction nucleotides: 6. CDR1 is DFQATT and CDR2 is SNEGSKA in the germline V gene (reference sequence). CDR3 protein: CSARDRGLAGGWYNEQFF. CDR3 DNA sequence: TGCAGTGCTAGAGATCGGGGACTAGCGGGAGGGTGGTACAATGAGCAGTTCTTC.

This clonotype was recorded a few times. The CDR3 DNA is TGTGCCAGCAGCTTATTGGGTGTGAAGGGCCCCTACGAGCAGTACTTC. As protein: CASSLLGVKGPYEQYF. This chain joins TRBV5-6 and TRBJ2-7; D ambiguous. Germline lookup yields CDR1 SGHDT and CDR2 YYEEEE. This CDR3 contains 16 residues. Trimming left V 2 bases short and J 2 bases short, with 17 bases between.

This clonotype was seen many times. This chain links TRBV2 with TRBJ2-3; either TRBD1 or TRBD2 may fit D (6 bases each). Germline CDR1 SNHLY, CDR2 FYNNEI. V gave up 8 bases and J gave up 1 base, with 13 bases separating them. The CDR3 spans 14 residues. The chain's CDR3 is CASYHREGTDTQYF. CDR3 in DNA: TGTGCCAGCTATCACAGGGAGGGCACAGATACGCAGTATTTT.

In its sample, this clonotype was seen many times. V is TRBV6-1 and J is TRBJ2-7; TRBD1 is a possible D gene (6 bases). Trimming removed 7 bases at V and 6 bases at J, with 10 bases between. Germline CDR1 MNHNS, CDR2 SASEGT. The CDR3 is made up of 11 amino acids. CDR3 DNA sequence: TGTGCCAGCACAGGGGTAGGCGAGCAGTACTTC. This translates into CASTGVGEQYF.

This clonotype was detected many times. The gene calls are TRBV12-5 and TRBJ1-1, with D unclear. V lost 3 bases and J 1 base, leaving 6 bases between the germline ends. Germline CDR1 is LGHNT and CDR2 is FRNRAP. This CDR3 spans 13 amino acids. The CDR3 bases are TGTGCTAGTGGTTTAAACACGAACACTGAAGCTTTCTTT. It specifies CASGLNTNTEAFF.

CDR3 sequence reads: CASSPLSRRARTPQTQYF. CDR3 coding DNA: TGTGCCAGCTCACCACTTTCGAGGCGCGCCCGGACTCCGCAAACGCAGTATTTT. The chain has TRBV18 and TRBJ2-3; D perhaps matches TRBD2 (5 bases). The CDR3 totals 18 residues. Trimming pared 1 base from V and 9 bases from J, leaving 26 bases between. Germline CDR1 is KGHSH and CDR2 is LQKENI.

This clonotype was observed many times. This chain links TRBV7-3 with TRBJ2-3; 10 nucleotides match TRBD2. V was clipped by 5 bases and J by 2 bases; unmatched bases: 7. Germline assignment: CDR1 SGHTA and CDR2 FQGTGA. The CDR3 spans 16 residues. The CDR3 protein is CASSTAAGGYTDTQYF. The CDR3 coding sequence is TGTGCCAGCAGCACGGCAGCGGGGGGGTACACAGATACGCAGTATTTT.

The chain links TRBV7-3 to TRBJ1-2; a weak D match, TRBD1 (5 bases). Germline V gene sequence: CDR1 SGHTA, CDR2 FQGTGA. The ends were cut back, 5 bases at V and 8 bases at J, with 18 bases in the middle. The CDR3 runs to 14 residues. CDR3 DNA sequence: TGTGCCAGCAGCCAGGCCCTGACAGCTCTAGGCTACACCTTC. It encodes CASSQALTALGYTF.